These T cell receptor beta chains were read from a single sample in a study of T cells after yellow fever vaccination. Using its own MiXCR run on the 5' RACE reads, TCRdb lists one record per CDR3 protein. Of 250,000 to 300,000 distinct CDR3 sequences listed, 7.5% to 9.5% are singletons. This specimen was CD4+ T cells sorted from PBMCs, taken 5 days after the yellow fever booster vaccination. The receptors were sampled from a man between 18 and 29 years old who received the YFV17D yellow fever vaccine. Both conserved end residues are part of each CDR3. D genes are given only for firm matches. Clone size is given for some rows only: seen once, a few or many times, or a class if the clone is expanded.

v_gene	abundance	d_gene	j_gene	CDR3nt	CDR3aa
TRBV9	.	.	TRBJ1-6	TGTGCCAGCACCGTAGGTCCTCCCTCCTATAATTCACCCCTCCACTTT	CASTVGPPSYNSPLHF
TRBV6-2/TRBV6-3	.	.	TRBJ2-3	TGTGCCAGCAGTCCCCACCTAGACCGCACAGATACGCAGTATTTT	CASSPHLDRTDTQYF
TRBV7-2	few	.	TRBJ2-3	TGTGCCAGCAGCCCTATATCAGATACGCAGTATTTT	CASSPISDTQYF
TRBV7-9	few	TRBD1	TRBJ1-2	TGTGCCAGCAGCGACAGGGAAAGGGGCTATGGCTACACCTTC	CASSDRERGYGYTF
TRBV10-3	few	.	TRBJ1-2	TGTGCCATCAGTGTGAACAATGGCTACACCTTC	CAISVNNGYTF
TRBV20-1	.	.	TRBJ2-1	TGCAGTGCTGAGCTCGGGGAGGAGCAGTTCTTC	CSAELGEEQFF
TRBV12-3/TRBV12-4	few	.	TRBJ2-5	TGTGCCAGCAGTTTAATCGTCCAAGAGACCCAGTACTTC	CASSLIVQETQYF
TRBV20-1	.	.	TRBJ2-3	TGCAGTGCTATACTAGGGCGGACTAGCACAGATACGCAGTATTTT	CSAILGRTSTDTQYF
TRBV4-3	many	TRBD2	TRBJ2-1	TGCGCCAGCAGCCAAGGTTTGGGGGGGTACAGTGAGCAGTTCTTC	CASSQGLGGYSEQFF
TRBV6-2/TRBV6-3	.	.	TRBJ1-1	TGTGCCAGCAGTTACGCAGAAACAGGATTGACTGAAGCTTTCTTT	CASSYAETGLTEAFF
TRBV6-2/TRBV6-3	.	TRBD2	TRBJ2-3	TGTGCCAGCACCCGGACTAGTCCCACAGATACGCAGTATTTT	CASTRTSPTDTQYF
TRBV5-5	.	.	TRBJ1-5	TGTGCCAGCAGACGGGGACAAAGCAATCAGCCCCAGCATTTT	CASRRGQSNQPQHF
TRBV9	few	.	TRBJ2-3	TGTGCCAGCAGCGTGACGGGGACTTTCACAGATACGCAGTATTTT	CASSVTGTFTDTQYF
TRBV20-1	few	.	TRBJ2-1	TGCAGTGCCCTACCAGTGAGTTCCTACAATGAGCAGTTCTTC	CSALPVSSYNEQFF
TRBV27	.	.	TRBJ2-3	TGTGCCAGCAGTTATAAGACAGCAGATACGCAGTATTTT	CASSYKTADTQYF
TRBV7-9	few	.	TRBJ1-1	TGTGCCAGCAGCTTATTTTTATGGGAAACTGAAGCTTTCTTT	CASSLFLWETEAFF
TRBV6-2/TRBV6-3	many	.	TRBJ2-5	TGTGCCAGCAGTCCGGGCGGGGGCCCAGAGACCCAGTACTTC	CASSPGGGPETQYF
TRBV6-2/TRBV6-3	many	.	TRBJ2-1	TGTGCCAGCAGGGACAGCTCCTACAATGAGCAGTTCTTC	CASRDSSYNEQFF
TRBV10-3	.	TRBD2	TRBJ2-7	TGTGCCATCAGTGGGGGGGGGATGCCGGGTGCGTACGAGCAGTACTTC	CAISGGGMPGAYEQYF
TRBV24-1	many	TRBD1	TRBJ2-1	TGTGCCACCAGTGATTCGACCGGACAGGGCTCCTACAATGAGCAGTTCTTC	CATSDSTGQGSYNEQFF
TRBV7-6	few	.	TRBJ2-2	TGTGCCAGCAGCGGCTCACGTCCAGGGATGTTGGCCGGGGAGCTGTTTTTT	CASSGSRPGMLAGELFF
TRBV21-1	.	.	TRBJ2-5	TGTGCCAGCAGCAAAATGTCTCAGCCGAAGACCCAGTACTTC	CASSKMSQPKTQYF
TRBV6-1	few	.	TRBJ2-1	TGTGCCACTACCACGGGTGCCTACAATGAGCAGTTCTTC	CATTTGAYNEQFF
TRBV20-1	.	.	TRBJ1-6	TGCAGTGGGATACAGGGTCTCTATTCACCCCTCCACTTT	CSGIQGLYSPLHF
TRBV23-1	few	.	TRBJ1-1	TGCGCCAGCAGTCTAGCCTTACAGGGCCCGGGGGGGAAGAACACTGAAGCTTTCTTT	CASSLALQGPGGKNTEAFF
TRBV20-1	few	.	TRBJ1-2	TGCAGTGCAGCCCCCACACAGGAAATAAGCTATGGCTACACCTTC	CSAAPTQEISYGYTF
TRBV29-1	.	.	TRBJ1-3	TGCAGCGGGCAACTCCAGCCTGGAAACACCATATATTTT	CSGQLQPGNTIYF
TRBV27	many	.	TRBJ1-2	TGTGCCACCGCGGCCAGGTTCGGGTTTGACTATGGCTACACCTTC	CATAARFGFDYGYTF
TRBV6-2/TRBV6-3	few	.	TRBJ1-1	TGTGCCAGCAGTTACTCTACAGGCAGGGAAGCTTTCTTT	CASSYSTGREAFF
TRBV6-5	few	TRBD1	TRBJ1-2	TGTGCCAGCAGTTACTCGAACAGGGGGAGGGATGGCTACACCTTC	CASSYSNRGRDGYTF
TRBV11-2	few	.	TRBJ1-2	TGTGCCAGCAGCTTATCAGGCATCGCGGGCTATGGCTACACCTTC	CASSLSGIAGYGYTF
TRBV5-1	.	.	TRBJ2-5	TGCGCCAGCAGCTTTGGGGGGTTCCAAGAGACCCAGTACTTC	CASSFGGFQETQYF
TRBV6-5	.	.	TRBJ2-5	TGTGCCAGCAGTTACTCGACGGGGGGCGCACAAGAGACCCAGTACTTC	CASSYSTGGAQETQYF
TRBV21-1	few	.	TRBJ2-1	TGTGCCAGCAGCAAATTGCCGCAGGGAAACAATGAGCAGTTCTTC	CASSKLPQGNNEQFF
TRBV3-1	.	.	TRBJ1-5	TGTGCCAGCAGCCAAGATATGAGTCAGCCCCAGCATTTT	CASSQDMSQPQHF
TRBV27	.	.	TRBJ2-7	TGTGCCAGCAGTCTACGCGACGGCACCTACGAGCAGTACTTC	CASSLRDGTYEQYF
TRBV11-2	.	.	TRBJ1-2	TGTGCCAGCAGCCCCCGGACGGAAAACTATGGCTACACCTTC	CASSPRTENYGYTF
TRBV29-1	.	.	TRBJ1-1	TGCAGCGTTGGGCAGCCTTTTGAAGCTTTCTTT	CSVGQPFEAFF